This T cell receptor beta chain came from a study of blood T cells in healthy people across ages (dated by TCRdb to the mid-2010s). Study-level background: In model experiments, roughly one uniquely barcoded TCR beta cDNA molecule per two T cells was captured by template switching. Age-related changes in TCR beta repertoire diversity were measured in the study by deep sequencing normalized with unique cDNA molecular identifiers. The donors were divided into four age groups: young (average roughly 15 years), middle-aged (approximately 39), aged (approximately 62) and long-lived (about 84). To avoid experimental bias, donors of different ages were spread randomly across the sequencing lanes. The study analyzed two additional independent replicas of 1 million unique cDNA reads from the same blood draw for two donors, one aged 18 to 30 and one aged 80 or older.

Including cysteine and phenylalanine, the CDR3 has 16 amino acids. Only CDR3 DNA is held: 48 bases, read in frame from base 1. For CDR1 and CDR2, the germline V gene lists MDHEN and SYDVKM. V is pruned by 3 bases and J by 6 bases, leaving 7 bases of the junction without a gene match. Library creation used 5' RACE. The sample was run on an Illumina HiSeq 2500. A second 7 to 11 cycle PCR used a sample-barcoded 5' primer and a J-beta primer mix. A unique molecular identifier was introduced onto each TCR beta cDNA molecule by a template-switch 5' adaptor carrying 12 random nucleotides. Each sample yielded at least 3 million CDR3-containing paired-end reads. First-strand cDNA was synthesized from all RNA with the Mint cDNA synthesis kit, primed by a TRBC-specific oligonucleotide. All cDNA was treated with uracil-DNA glycosylase and then went through a first 18-cycle PCR with the universal primers M1SS and BC2_uni_R. From the authors' description of their analysis: Each sample was normalized by randomly selecting 1 million high-quality reads, each carrying a distinct molecular identifier. Instead of being binned into consensus sequences, reads that shared molecular identifiers were thrown out. MiTCR, set to a Q25 quality threshold and the strictest error-elimination algorithm, was used for CDR3 identification, clonotype clustering and error correction. Lower-bound total TCR beta diversity was estimated with a nonparametric unseen species model using Euler transformation. The public reads were quality trimmed at Q25 with fastp and then assembled into clones with MiXCR by TCRdb, keeping productive beta chains. Every distinct CDR3 protein forms one entry, paired with its most common genes and DNA. The V and J calls here are based on TCRdb, not the publication. The sample yields about 680,000 distinct CDR3 sequences; approximately 49% were counted once. The ten largest clonotypes hold under 35% of the sample.

The study at large found these results: There was a strong correlation between observed TCR beta diversity and the percentage of naive T cells measured by flow cytometry. Total diversity estimates from one million sequenced T cells were considered lower bounds and underestimates. The long-lived group showed more naive CD4+ T cells, fewer expanded clones and increased TCR diversity than the aged group, suggesting age selection. Because profiling used bulk unsorted PBMCs, naive and antigen-experienced compartments could not be compared conclusively. Observed TCR beta diversity per million T cells fell roughly linearly with age, and a significant reduction was already apparent by age approximately 41. Because the CMV infection status of the donors was unknown, age-related changes in expanded clonotypes may potentially have been confounded.

Notes on this clonotype: The target of this receptor is not known. There are no base qualities to consult, and no much larger clone falls within one base.

Systemically healthy Caucasian individuals from Russia, some 40 in total and aged about 6 to 100 years, were included as donors. Approximately 9 milliliters of peripheral blood were collected from each donor into EDTA-treated Vacutainer tubes. Ficoll-Paque density-gradient centrifugation was used to isolate PBMCs, with at least 7 million per sample. Total RNA, at least 6 micrograms per sample, was extracted from PBMCs with Trizol reagent. Naive CD45RAhigh/CD27high T cell percentages were measured by flow cytometry on a PBMC aliquot from every donor. The sequence came from a woman aged 60-70 years in good health. Sequencing input: blood. The rearranged segments are TRBV28 and TRBJ2-1; the central 11 bases match TRBD2. The CDR3 sequence is CASSLFSGRVGNEQFF. The sequenced DNA: TGTGCCAGCAGTTTGTTTAGCGGGAGGGTCGGCAATGAGCAGTTCTTC. Reference TRBV28 and TRBJ2-1 genes cover what lies past the CDR3, so the full variable domain is DVKVTQSSRYLVKRTGEKVFLECVQDMDHENMFWYRQDPGLGLRLIYFSYDVKMKEKGDIPEGYSVSREKKERFSLILESASTNQTSMYLCASSLFSGRVGNEQFFGPGTRLTVL.